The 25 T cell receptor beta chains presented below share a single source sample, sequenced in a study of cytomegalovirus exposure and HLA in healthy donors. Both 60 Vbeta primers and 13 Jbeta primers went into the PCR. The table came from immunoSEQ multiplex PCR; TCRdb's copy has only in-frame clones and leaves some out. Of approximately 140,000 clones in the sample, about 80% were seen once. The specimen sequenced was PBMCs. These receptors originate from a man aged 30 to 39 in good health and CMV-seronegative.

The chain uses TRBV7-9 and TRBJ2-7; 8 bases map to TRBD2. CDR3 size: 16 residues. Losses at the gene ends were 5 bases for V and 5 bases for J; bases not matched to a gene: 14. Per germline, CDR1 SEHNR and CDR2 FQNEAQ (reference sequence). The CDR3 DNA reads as TGTGCCAGCAGCCCGTCCCCGGGACTAGTTACAGACGAGCAGTACTTC. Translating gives CASSPSPGLVTDEQYF.

The CDR3 region has the DNA TGCGCCAGCAGCCAAGGGTGGGGTCAGGGGCTCGAAGCTTTCTTT. Encoded protein: CASSQGWGQGLEAFF. The genes are TRBV4-1 and TRBJ1-1; possibly TRBD1 for D (6 bases). CDR3 length: 15 residues. Trimming shortened V by 1 base and J by 8 bases, and 17 bases separated the two germline ends. From germline, CDR1 is MGHRA and CDR2 YSYEKL.

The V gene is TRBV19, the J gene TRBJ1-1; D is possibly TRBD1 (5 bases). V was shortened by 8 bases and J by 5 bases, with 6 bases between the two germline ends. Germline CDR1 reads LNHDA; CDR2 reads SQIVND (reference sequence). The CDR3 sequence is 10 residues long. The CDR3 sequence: CASGGTEAFF. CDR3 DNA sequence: TGTGCCAGTGGGGGGACTGAAGCTTTCTTT. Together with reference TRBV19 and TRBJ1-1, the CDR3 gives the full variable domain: DGGITQSPKYLFRKEGQNVTLSCEQNLNHDAMYWYRQDPGQGLRLIYYSQIVNDFQKGDIAEGYSVSREKKESFPLTVTSAQKNPTAFYLCASGGTEAFFGQGTRLTVV.

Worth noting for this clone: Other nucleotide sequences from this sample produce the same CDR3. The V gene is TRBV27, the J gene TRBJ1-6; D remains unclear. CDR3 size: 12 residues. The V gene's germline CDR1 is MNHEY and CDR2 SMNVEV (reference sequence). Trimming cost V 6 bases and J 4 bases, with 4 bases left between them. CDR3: CASSSYNSPLHF. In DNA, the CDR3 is TGTGCCAGCAGCAGTTATAATTCACCCCTCCACTTT.

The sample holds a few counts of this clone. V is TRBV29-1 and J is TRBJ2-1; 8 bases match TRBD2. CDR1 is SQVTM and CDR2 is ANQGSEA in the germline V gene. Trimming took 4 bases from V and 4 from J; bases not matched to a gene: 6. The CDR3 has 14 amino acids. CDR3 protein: CSVVAGGLYNEQFF. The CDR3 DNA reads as TGCAGCGTTGTGGCGGGAGGCCTATACAATGAGCAGTTCTTC.

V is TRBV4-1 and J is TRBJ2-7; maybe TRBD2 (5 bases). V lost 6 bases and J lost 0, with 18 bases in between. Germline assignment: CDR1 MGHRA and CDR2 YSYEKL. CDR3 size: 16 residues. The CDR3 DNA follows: TGCGCCAGCAGTCCCTTTAAGGGAGAGAGCTCCTACGAGCAGTACTTC. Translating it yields CASSPFKGESSYEQYF.

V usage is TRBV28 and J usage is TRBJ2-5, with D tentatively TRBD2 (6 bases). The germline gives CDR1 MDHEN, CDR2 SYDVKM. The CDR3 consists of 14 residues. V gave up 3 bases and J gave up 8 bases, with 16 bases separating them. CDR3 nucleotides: TGTGCCAGCAGTTTGCCTGGGGGGTTGAGTACCCAGTACTTC. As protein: CASSLPGGLSTQYF.

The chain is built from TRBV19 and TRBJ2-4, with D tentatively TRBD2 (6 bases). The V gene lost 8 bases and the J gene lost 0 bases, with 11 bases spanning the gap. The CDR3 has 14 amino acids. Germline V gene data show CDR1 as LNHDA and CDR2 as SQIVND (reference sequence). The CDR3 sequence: CASSAGLAKNIQYF. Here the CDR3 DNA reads TGTGCCAGTTCGGCGGGACTAGCCAAAAACATTCAGTACTTC.

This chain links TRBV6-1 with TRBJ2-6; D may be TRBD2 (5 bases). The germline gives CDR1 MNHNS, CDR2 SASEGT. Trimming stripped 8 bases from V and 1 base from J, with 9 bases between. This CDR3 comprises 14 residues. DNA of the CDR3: TGTGCCAGCTCCTCGGGGTCTGGGGCCAACGTCCTGACTTTC. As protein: CASSSGSGANVLTF.

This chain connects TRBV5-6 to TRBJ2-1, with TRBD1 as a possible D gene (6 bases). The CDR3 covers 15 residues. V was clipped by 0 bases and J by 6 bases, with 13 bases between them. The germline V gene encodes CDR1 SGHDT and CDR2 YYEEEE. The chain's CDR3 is CASSLGGGFINEQFF. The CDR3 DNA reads TGTGCCAGCAGCTTGGGTGGGGGCTTCATCAATGAGCAGTTCTTC. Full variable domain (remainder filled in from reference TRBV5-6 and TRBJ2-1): DAGVTQSPTHLIKTRGQQVTLRCSPKSGHDTVSWYQQALGQGPQFIFQYYEEEERQRGNFPDRFSGHQFPNYSSELNVNALLLGDSALYLCASSLGGGFINEQFFGPGTRLTVL.

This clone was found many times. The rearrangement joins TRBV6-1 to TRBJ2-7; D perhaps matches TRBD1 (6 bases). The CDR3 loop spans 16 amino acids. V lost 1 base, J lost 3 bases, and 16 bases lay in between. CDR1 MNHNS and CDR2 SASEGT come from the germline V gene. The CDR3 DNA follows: TGTGCCAGCAGTGAAGGGTCAGGGGAACCTTTCTACGAGCAGTACTTC. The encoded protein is CASSEGSGEPFYEQYF.

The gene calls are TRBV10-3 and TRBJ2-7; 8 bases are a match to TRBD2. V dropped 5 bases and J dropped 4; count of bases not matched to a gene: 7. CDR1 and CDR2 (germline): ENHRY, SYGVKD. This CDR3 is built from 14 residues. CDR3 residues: CAISPREGGYEQYF. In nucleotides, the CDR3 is TGTGCCATCAGTCCACGGGAGGGTGGGTACGAGCAGTACTTC.

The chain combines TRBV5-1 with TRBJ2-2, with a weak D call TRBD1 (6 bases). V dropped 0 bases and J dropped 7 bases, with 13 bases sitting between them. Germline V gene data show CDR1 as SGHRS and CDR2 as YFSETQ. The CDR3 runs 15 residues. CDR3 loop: CASSLGDTGGGELFF. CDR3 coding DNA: TGCGCCAGCAGCTTGGGGGACACAGGAGGCGGGGAGCTGTTTTTT.

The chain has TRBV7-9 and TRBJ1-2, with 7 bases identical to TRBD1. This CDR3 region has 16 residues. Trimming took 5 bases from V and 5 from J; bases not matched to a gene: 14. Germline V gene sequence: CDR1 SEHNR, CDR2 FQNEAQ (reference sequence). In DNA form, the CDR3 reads TGTGCCAGCAGCCCCGCCGGGACAGCCGGTCTATATGGCTACACCTTC. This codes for CASSPAGTAGLYGYTF.

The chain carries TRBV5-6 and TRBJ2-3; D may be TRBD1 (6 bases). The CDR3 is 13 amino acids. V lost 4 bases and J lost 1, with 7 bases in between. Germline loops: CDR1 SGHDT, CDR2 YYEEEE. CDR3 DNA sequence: TGTGCCAGCAGCCGACAGGGCACAGATACGCAGTATTTT. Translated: CASSRQGTDTQYF.

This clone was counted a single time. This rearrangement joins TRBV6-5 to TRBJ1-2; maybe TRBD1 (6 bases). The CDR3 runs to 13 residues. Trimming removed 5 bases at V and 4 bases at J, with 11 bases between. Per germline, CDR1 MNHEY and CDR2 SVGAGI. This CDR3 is CASSIQGAYGYTF. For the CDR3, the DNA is TGTGCCAGCAGTATACAGGGAGCCTATGGCTACACCTTC.

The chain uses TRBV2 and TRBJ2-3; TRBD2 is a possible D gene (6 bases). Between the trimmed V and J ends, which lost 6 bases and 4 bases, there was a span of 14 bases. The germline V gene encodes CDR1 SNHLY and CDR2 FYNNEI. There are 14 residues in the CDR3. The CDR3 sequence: CASRDRTGADTQYF. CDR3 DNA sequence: TGTGCCAGCAGGGATCGGACGGGAGCAGATACGCAGTATTTT. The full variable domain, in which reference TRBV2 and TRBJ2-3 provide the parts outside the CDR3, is EPEVTQTPSHQVTQMGQEVILRCVPISNHLYFYWYRQILGQKVEFLVSFYNNEISEKSEIFDDQFSVERPDGSNFTLKIRSTKLEDSAMYFCASRDRTGADTQYFGPGTRLTVL.

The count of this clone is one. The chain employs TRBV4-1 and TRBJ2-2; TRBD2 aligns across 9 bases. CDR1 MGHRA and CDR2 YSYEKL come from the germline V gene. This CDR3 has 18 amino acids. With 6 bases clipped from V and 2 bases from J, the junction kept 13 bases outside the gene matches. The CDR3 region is CASSYLAAGGINTGELFF. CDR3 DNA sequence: TGCGCCAGCAGTTACCTAGCTGCGGGGGGGATTAACACCGGGGAGCTGTTTTTT.

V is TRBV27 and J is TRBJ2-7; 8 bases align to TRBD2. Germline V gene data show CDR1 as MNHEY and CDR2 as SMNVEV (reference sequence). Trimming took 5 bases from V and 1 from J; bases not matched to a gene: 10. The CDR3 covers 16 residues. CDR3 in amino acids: CASSTSTTSASYEQYF. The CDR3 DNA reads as TGTGCCAGCAGTACCTCAACGACTAGCGCGTCCTACGAGCAGTACTTC.

CDR3 in amino acids: CASQTNRNTEAFF. The DNA of the CDR3 is TGTGCCAGCCAGACAAACAGGAACACTGAAGCTTTCTTT. This chain joins TRBV2 and TRBJ1-1; the D is unclear. Trimming took off 8 bases at V and 1 base at J, with 11 bases between the two ends. The CDR3 length is 13 residues. Germline CDR1 SNHLY, CDR2 FYNNEI. The full variable domain, its missing parts supplied by reference TRBV2 and TRBJ1-1, is EPEVTQTPSHQVTQMGQEVILRCVPISNHLYFYWYRQILGQKVEFLVSFYNNEISEKSEIFDDQFSVERPDGSNFTLKIRSTKLEDSAMYFCASQTNRNTEAFFGQGTRLTVV.

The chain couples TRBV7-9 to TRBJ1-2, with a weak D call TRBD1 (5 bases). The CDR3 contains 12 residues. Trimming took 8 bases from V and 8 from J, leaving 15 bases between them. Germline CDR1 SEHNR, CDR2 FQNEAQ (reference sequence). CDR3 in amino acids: CASLDNILGYTF. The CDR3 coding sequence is TGTGCCAGCCTGGACAATATACTGGGCTACACCTTC.

The CDR3 nucleotides are TGCGCCAGCAACCACACCCGGACAGAATACAATGAGCAGTTCTTC. Its translation is CASNHTRTEYNEQFF. This chain joins TRBV4-1 and TRBJ2-1; a weak D match, TRBD1 (6 bases). CDR3 length: 15 residues. The V gene's germline CDR1 is MGHRA and CDR2 YSYEKL. The V and J ends lost 7 bases and 4 bases respectively, with 17 bases between them.

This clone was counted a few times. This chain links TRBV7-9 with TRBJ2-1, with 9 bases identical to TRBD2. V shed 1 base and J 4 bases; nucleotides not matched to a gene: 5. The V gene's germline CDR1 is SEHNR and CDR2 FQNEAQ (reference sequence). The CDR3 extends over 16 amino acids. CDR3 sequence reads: CASSLGSGGIYNEQFF. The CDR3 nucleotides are TGTGCCAGCAGCTTAGGTAGCGGGGGAATTTACAATGAGCAGTTCTTC. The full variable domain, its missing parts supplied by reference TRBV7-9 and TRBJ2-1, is DTGVSQNPRHKITKRGQNVTFRCDPISEHNRLYWYRQTLGQGPEFLTYFQNEAQLEKSRLLSDRFSAERPKGSFSTLEIQRTEQGDSAMYLCASSLGSGGIYNEQFFGPGTRLTVL.

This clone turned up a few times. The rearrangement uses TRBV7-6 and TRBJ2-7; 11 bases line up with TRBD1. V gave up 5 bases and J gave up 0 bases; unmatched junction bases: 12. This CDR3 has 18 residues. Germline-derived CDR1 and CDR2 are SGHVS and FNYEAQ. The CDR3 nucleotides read TGTGCCAGCAGCCTGGCCCGGACAGGGGGCACCATCTCCTACGAGCAGTACTTC. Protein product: CASSLARTGGTISYEQYF.

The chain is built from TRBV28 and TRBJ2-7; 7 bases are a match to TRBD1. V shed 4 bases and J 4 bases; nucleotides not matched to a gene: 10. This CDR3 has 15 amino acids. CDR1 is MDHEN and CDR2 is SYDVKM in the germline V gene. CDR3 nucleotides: TGTGCCAGCAGTTATCCTTGGACAGGAATATACGAGCAGTACTTC. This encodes CASSYPWTGIYEQYF.